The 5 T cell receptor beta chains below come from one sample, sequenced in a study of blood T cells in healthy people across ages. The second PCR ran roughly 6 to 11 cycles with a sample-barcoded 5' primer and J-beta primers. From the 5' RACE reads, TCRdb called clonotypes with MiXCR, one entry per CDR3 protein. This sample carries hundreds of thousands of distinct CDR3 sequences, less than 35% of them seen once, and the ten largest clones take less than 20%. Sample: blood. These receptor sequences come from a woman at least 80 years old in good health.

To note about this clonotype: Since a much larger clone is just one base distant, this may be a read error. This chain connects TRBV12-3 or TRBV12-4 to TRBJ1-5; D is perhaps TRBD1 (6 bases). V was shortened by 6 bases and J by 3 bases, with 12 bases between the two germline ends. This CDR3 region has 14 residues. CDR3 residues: CASRPDSYNQPQHF. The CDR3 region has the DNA TGTGCCAGCAGGCCGGACAGCTACAATCAGCCCCAGCATTTT.

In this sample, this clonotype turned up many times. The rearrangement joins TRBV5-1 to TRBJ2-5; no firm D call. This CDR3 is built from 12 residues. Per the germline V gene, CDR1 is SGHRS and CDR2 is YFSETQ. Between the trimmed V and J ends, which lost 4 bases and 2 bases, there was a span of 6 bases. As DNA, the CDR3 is TGCGCCAGCAGCCGAGTACAAGAGACCCAGTACTTC. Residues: CASSRVQETQYF. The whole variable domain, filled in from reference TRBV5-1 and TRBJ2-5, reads KAGVTQTPRYLIKTRGQQVTLSCSPISGHRSVSWYQQTPGQGLQFLFEYFSETQRNKGNFPGRFSGRQFSNSRSEMNVSTLELGDSALYLCASSRVQETQYFGPGTRLLVL.

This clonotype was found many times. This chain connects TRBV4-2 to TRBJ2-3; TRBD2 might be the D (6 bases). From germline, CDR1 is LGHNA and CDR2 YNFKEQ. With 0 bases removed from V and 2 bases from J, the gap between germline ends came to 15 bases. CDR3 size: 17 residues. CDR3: CASSQEAGGSYTDTQYF. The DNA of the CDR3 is TGTGCCAGCAGCCAAGAAGCAGGAGGGAGTTACACAGATACGCAGTATTTT.

CDR3 in amino acids: CASSLTGGQVRETTDGYTF. The CDR3 nucleotides are TGCGCCAGCAGCTTGACAGGGGGCCAAGTTAGGGAGACTACCGATGGCTACACCTTC. The rearrangement uses TRBV5-1 and TRBJ1-2, with 9 bases fitting TRBD1. V was pared by 1 base and J by 6 bases, with 19 bases of the junction left unmatched. CDR1 is SGHRS, CDR2 YFSETQ, per germline. The CDR3 has 19 amino acids.

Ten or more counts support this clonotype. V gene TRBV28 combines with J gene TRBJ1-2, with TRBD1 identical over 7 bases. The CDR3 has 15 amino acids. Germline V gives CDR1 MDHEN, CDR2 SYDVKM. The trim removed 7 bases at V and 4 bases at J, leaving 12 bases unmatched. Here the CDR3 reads CASTPSTGKFYGYTF. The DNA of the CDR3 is TGTGCCAGCACACCCTCGACAGGGAAGTTCTATGGCTACACCTTC.